A single sample is the source of the 10 T cell receptor beta chains below, sequenced in a study of identical twins (dated by TCRdb to 2016 to 2018). Libraries came from 5' RACE. These reads were obtained on an Illumina HiSeq 2000. TCRdb itself trimmed the public reads at Q25 with fastp, ran MiXCR and retained productive beta chains. Records with the same CDR3 protein are collapsed into one entry carrying the most frequent genes and DNA. The sample includes hundreds of thousands of distinct CDR3 sequences, with approximately 6% observed a single time. The top ten hold around 1.9% of the sample. The sequenced sample consisted of naive T cells sorted from blood. Per the publication, the cell subset or site label means: cells isolated with a human naive T-cell isolation kit. These receptors came from a man aged 18 to 30 in good health.

V usage is TRBV4-3 and J usage is TRBJ2-7; 8 bases agree with TRBD2. This CDR3 contains 15 residues. V was clipped by 4 bases and J by 7 bases; unmatched bases: 12. Germline V gene lookup returns CDR1 LGHNA and CDR2 YSLEER. Here the CDR3 DNA reads TGCGCCAGCAGCCCGAACGTCGGGAGGGCCTGGGAGCAGTACTTC. It translates to CASSPNVGRAWEQYF.

This clonotype was seen a handful of times. This chain uses TRBV21-1 with TRBJ2-1; TRBD2 was called by the table and not checked on the DNA. TRBV21-1 is described as a pseudogene. This CDR3 has 18 residues. This CDR3 is CASSKKEKAGSFYNEQFF. The CDR3 bases are TGTGCCAGCAGCAAAAAGGAGAAAGCGGGCTCTTTCTACAATGAGCAGTTCTTC.

This clonotype was recorded many times. The rearrangement uses TRBV12-3 or TRBV12-4 and TRBJ2-1, with D tentatively TRBD2 (5 bases). The CDR3 consists of 11 residues. V dropped 3 bases and J dropped 10 bases, with 7 bases sitting between them. In DNA form, the CDR3 reads TGTGCCAGCAGTTTTAGCGACGAGCAGTTCTTC. Translation gives CASSFSDEQFF.

This clonotype was detected many times. The chain uses TRBV7-2 and TRBJ2-1, with a tentative D call TRBD2 (6 bases). CDR1 is SGHTA, CDR2 FQGNSA, per germline. This CDR3 spans 15 amino acids. V gave up 5 bases and J gave up 0 bases, with 11 bases separating them. As DNA, the CDR3 is TGTGCCAGCAGCCCTTTCGGGAGCTCCTACAATGAGCAGTTCTTC. Its translation is CASSPFGSSYNEQFF.

The chain links TRBV20-1 to TRBJ1-4; 7 nucleotides match TRBD1. V lost 1 base, J lost 8 bases, and 1 base stayed unmatched. From germline, CDR1 is DFQATT and CDR2 SNEGSKA (reference sequence). This CDR3 contains 12 residues. The CDR3 here is CSARGQGEKLFF. Written as DNA, the CDR3 is TGCAGTGCTAGAGGACAGGGAGAAAAACTGTTTTTT.

This clonotype has at least ten counts. The chain uses TRBV20-1 and TRBJ2-7; perhaps TRBD2 as D (6 bases). This CDR3 is 16 amino acids long. Germline CDR1 and CDR2: DFQATT and SNEGSKA (reference sequence). The V and J ends lost 0 bases and 4 bases respectively, with 19 bases between them. The CDR3: CSARDPVPGLRYEQYF. For the CDR3, the DNA is TGCAGTGCTAGAGATCCAGTTCCGGGACTGAGATACGAGCAGTACTTC.

This clonotype was recorded many times. The chain employs TRBV20-1 and TRBJ1-2, with D perhaps TRBD1 (5 bases). The CDR3 is made up of 14 amino acids. The germline gives CDR1 DFQATT, CDR2 SNEGSKA (reference sequence). V was trimmed by 8 bases and J by 4 bases, leaving 20 bases between them. The CDR3 DNA sequence: TGCAGTCAACATAAATTGGGGCCGCCCTATGGCTACACCTTC. Protein: CSQHKLGPPYGYTF.

This clonotype showed up many times. The rearrangement joins TRBV29-1 to TRBJ2-3, with 7 bases identical to TRBD2. Germline V CDR1 and CDR2: SQVTM, ANQGSEA. J was trimmed by 0 bases and V by 6 bases; bases with no gene match: 6. The CDR3 is 14 residues long. The CDR3 spells CSVPRRGSTDTQYF. Written as DNA, the CDR3 is TGCAGCGTCCCTCGGCGGGGGAGCACAGATACGCAGTATTTT.

This clonotype was seen repeatedly, ten times or more. The J gene is TRBJ2-1, the V gene TRBV29-1; TRBD2 matches at 8 bases. The germline gives CDR1 SQVTM, CDR2 ANQGSEA. With V trimmed by 7 bases and J by 2 bases, 13 bases remained unmatched. This CDR3 comprises 16 residues. The CDR3 DNA reads as TGCAGCGCCAACGAGGTTCTAGCGGGTCCCTACAATGAGCAGTTCTTC. This codes for CSANEVLAGPYNEQFF.

This CDR3 reads CSARVTGERYNEQFF. The CDR3 coding sequence is TGCAGTGCTAGAGTGACGGGAGAAAGGTACAATGAGCAGTTCTTC. The V gene is TRBV20-1, the J gene TRBJ2-1, with D perhaps matching TRBD2 (6 bases). V gave up 1 base and J gave up 4 bases, with 14 bases separating them. Per germline, CDR1 DFQATT and CDR2 SNEGSKA (reference sequence). The CDR3 is 15 residues long.